Included here is one TCR beta chain sequence, with context. As yet, its antigen is unknown. Profiled with immunoSEQ multiplex PCR; TCRdb holds only in-frame clones, not every one. Seen here are about 3,500 clones, around 21% observed once, and the top ten hold about 5.5%. Germline V gene data show CDR1 as SGDLS and CDR2 as YYNGEE. V lost 4 bases and J lost 3, with 16 bases in between. The CDR3 length is 15 residues. The entry originates in a study of T cells in localized non-small cell lung cancer. General study points: The highest T cell clonality was in uninvolved adjacent lung, above tumor. Adjacent lung tissue had a median roughly 55 of the top 100 clones found in the tumor. Longer overall survival associated with higher blood T cell density; shorter survival with higher adjacent-lung clonality. Because researchers sequenced only one region of the tumor, heterogeneity is still possible.

The sequence was obtained from a female donor of 60 years or more with stage II lung adenocarcinoma. The V gene is TRBV9, the J gene TRBJ1-2; D might be TRBD1 (6 bases). Sample: lung tumor tissue, taken before any cancer treatment. The CDR3 DNA sequence: TGTGCCAGCAGCCCAAGTCCGGGGGCTCACTATGGCTACACCTTC. Translating it yields CASSPSPGAHYGYTF.